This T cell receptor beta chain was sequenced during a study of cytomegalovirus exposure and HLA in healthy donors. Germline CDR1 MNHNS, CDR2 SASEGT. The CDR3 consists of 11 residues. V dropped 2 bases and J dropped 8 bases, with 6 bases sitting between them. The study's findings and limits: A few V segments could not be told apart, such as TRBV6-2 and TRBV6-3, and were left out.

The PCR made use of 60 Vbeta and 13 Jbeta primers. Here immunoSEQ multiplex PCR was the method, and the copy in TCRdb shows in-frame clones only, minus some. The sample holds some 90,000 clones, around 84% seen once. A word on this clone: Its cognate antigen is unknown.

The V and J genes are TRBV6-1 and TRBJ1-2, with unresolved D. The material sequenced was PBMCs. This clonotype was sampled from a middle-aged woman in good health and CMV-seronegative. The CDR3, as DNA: TGTGCCAGCAGTGAACGGTGGGGCTACACCTTC. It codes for CASSERWGYTF.